What follows are 2 T cell receptor beta chains derived from one specimen sequenced in a study of cytomegalovirus exposure and HLA in healthy donors. Primers included in the PCR were 60 Vbeta and 13 Jbeta primers. TCRdb's table, derived via immunoSEQ multiplex PCR, lists solely in-frame clones and lacks some. In the table there are around 140,000 clones, approximately 87% of which are singletons. Sequences were obtained from PBMCs. These receptors came from a woman aged 30 to 39 in good health and CMV-seronegative.

V gene TRBV7-2 combines with J gene TRBJ2-1; 8 bases align to TRBD2. With 1 base clipped from V and 2 bases from J, the junction kept 1 base outside the gene matches. The CDR3 length is 15 residues. From germline, CDR1 is SGHTA and CDR2 FQGNSA. The CDR3: CASSLGLAPYNEQFF. The CDR3 DNA follows: TGTGCCAGCAGCTTAGGACTAGCGCCCTACAATGAGCAGTTCTTC.

The chain links TRBV4-3 to TRBJ1-2; D is possibly TRBD1 (6 bases). This CDR3 has 16 residues. Germline CDR1 is LGHNA and CDR2 is YSLEER. Trimming removed 0 bases at V and 5 bases at J, with 16 bases between. The CDR3 reads CASSQDRGGARYGYTF. The CDR3 DNA is TGCGCCAGCAGCCAAGATCGCGGGGGCGCTAGGTATGGCTACACCTTC.